This note documents a single TCR beta chain sequence. This specimen comes from a study of cytotoxic CD8 clonotypes in ibrutinib-treated CLL. Trimming shortened V by 3 bases and J by 2 bases, and 12 bases separated the two germline ends. This CDR3 region has 15 residues. The germline gives CDR1 KGHSH, CDR2 LQKENI. The repertoire was sequenced with immunoSEQ multiplex PCR; TCRdb's copy has only in-frame clones and lacks some. This table has around 150,000 clones, around 80% appearing once. The specimen was PBMCs, collected after 36 months of ibrutinib treatment. The J gene is TRBJ2-3, the V gene TRBV18; possibly TRBD2 for D (6 bases). The source is a human donor with chronic lymphocytic leukemia. This CDR3 is CASSPLARNTDTQYF. The CDR3 nucleotides are TGTGCCAGCTCACCCCTAGCGAGAAACACAGATACGCAGTATTTT.